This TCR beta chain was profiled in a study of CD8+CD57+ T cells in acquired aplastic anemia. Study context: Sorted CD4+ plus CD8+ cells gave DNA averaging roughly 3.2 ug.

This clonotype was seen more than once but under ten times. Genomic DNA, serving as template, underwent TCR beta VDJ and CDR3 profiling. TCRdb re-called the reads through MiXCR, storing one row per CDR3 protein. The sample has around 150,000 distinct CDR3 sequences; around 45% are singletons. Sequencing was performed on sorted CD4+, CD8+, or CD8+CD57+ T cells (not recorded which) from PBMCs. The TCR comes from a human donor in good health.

DNA for the CDR3: TGTGCCAGCAGCTTAGGCGGGTTGGAGACCCAGTACTTC. Translation: CASSLGGLETQYF. The J gene is TRBJ2-5, the V gene TRBV7-9; TRBD2 might be the D (5 bases). Germline values: CDR1 SEHNR, CDR2 FQNEAQ (reference sequence). The CDR3 is made up of 13 amino acids. V lost 1 base, J lost 5 bases, and 8 bases lay in between.